This TCR beta chain was obtained from a study of T cell repertoires in cytomegalovirus infection. Study-wide context: Use of recently identified HLA-C-restricted and well-studied HLA-B-restricted CMV epitopes was part of the study. Study observations and caveats: Summed public TCR beta family frequency identified CMV carriers bearing the relevant HLA.

In the case of this clonotype: Antigen unknown.

In TCRdb, the reads were re-called with MiXCR into one record per CDR3 protein. This sample has 450,000 to 650,000 distinct CDR3 sequences, with approximately 40% found just once. CDR1 is LGHDT, CDR2 YNNKEL, per germline (reference sequence). This CDR3 is 15 amino acids long. With 0 bases removed from V and 6 bases from J, the gap between germline ends came to 9 bases. Specimen: cultured PBMCs, collected from culture after CMV antigen stimulation. The V call is TRBV3-1, the J call TRBJ1-6; D perhaps matches TRBD1 (5 bases). The clonotype comes from a human donor in good health (CMV status not recorded). Some clones in this sample may be carry-over from other donors' samples. The CDR3 sequence is CASSQDWDPNSPLHF. CDR3 DNA sequence: TGTGCCAGCAGCCAAGATTGGGACCCTAATTCACCCCTCCACTTT.